Here is one T cell receptor (beta chain) with its context. Its antigen is not known. The data originate from a study of shared clonotypes between healthy human individuals. About the research overall: Ranging from 18 to 49 in age, donors were two women and a few men. CD4 naive and memory got three plates each, CD8 naive two, CD8 memory one. Study observations and caveats: Naive subsets typically showed greater estimated richness than memory subsets.

This CDR3 is 15 amino acids long. CDR1 is SNHLY and CDR2 is FYNNEI in the germline V gene. With 4 bases clipped from V and 10 bases from J, the junction kept 11 bases outside the gene matches. This table comes from immunoSEQ multiplex PCR, and its TCRdb copy is limited to in-frame clones, with some not included. The table lists about 730,000 clones, 72% of them singletons. The V call is TRBV2, the J call TRBJ2-1; 9 positions agree with TRBD2. The sequenced sample consisted of memory CD4+ T cells sorted from blood. Subset indicated: CD45RA-negative fraction. The sequence derives from a woman aged 25-40 years in good health. The chain's CDR3 is CASSGSLAGRGEQFF. The DNA for the CDR3 is TGTGCCAGCAGTGGTTCACTAGCGGGCCGGGGGGAGCAGTTCTTC. The full variable domain, completed using reference TRBV2 and TRBJ2-1, is EPEVTQTPSHQVTQMGQEVILRCVPISNHLYFYWYRQILGQKVEFLVSFYNNEISEKSEIFDDQFSVERPDGSNFTLKIRSTKLEDSAMYFCASSGSLAGRGEQFFGPGTRLTVL.